Below, 19 T cell receptor beta chains from the same sample are listed, as sequenced in a study of T cells in Graves' hyperthyroidism and ophthalmopathy. Amplified regions were TCR beta CDR3 sequences from RNA transcripts. First-round RT-PCR of the TCR CDR3 relied on the HTBI primer set. TCRdb recomputed calls from the multiplex PCR reads with MiXCR, one row per CDR3 protein. The sample records some 620,000 distinct CDR3 sequences, under 20% being singletons. The sample comprised blood. The receptors come from a woman aged 30 to 39 with Graves' hyperthyroidism.

This clonotype was seen more than once but under ten times. CDR3 sequence (DNA): TGTGCCAGCAGTTTATCTCTGGCGGCGGGAGGGCTTTACTTC. Translating it yields CASSLSLAAGGLYF. This chain uses TRBV27 with TRBJ2-5; the match to TRBD2 covers 9 bases. Trimming removed 0 bases from V and 14 bases from J; junction bases left unmatched: 10. The V gene's germline CDR1 is MNHEY and CDR2 SMNVEV (reference sequence). This CDR3 has 14 amino acids.

There are many counts of this clonotype. V usage is TRBV27 and J usage is TRBJ1-5; TRBD1 matches at 7 bases. The length of the CDR3 is 16 residues. Germline V gene lookup returns CDR1 MNHEY and CDR2 SMNVEV (reference sequence). After removal of 6 bases from V and 6 bases from J, the junction contained 14 bases not matched to a gene. CDR3 nucleotides: TGTGCCAGCAGCCCCTATTTTACAGGGGAGGGTCAGCCCCAGCATTTT. Protein product: CASSPYFTGEGQPQHF.

V usage is TRBV7-3 and J usage is TRBJ2-2; possible D gene TRBD1, 5 bases. Germline V gene lookup returns CDR1 SGHTA and CDR2 FQGTGA. The CDR3 length is 14 residues. V lost 7 bases and J lost 3, with 12 bases in between. The CDR3 sequence: CASTAGMDTGELFF. Here the CDR3 DNA reads TGTGCCAGCACAGCAGGGATGGACACCGGGGAGCTGTTTTTT.

This clonotype was counted many times. The chain joins TRBV25-1 to TRBJ2-7; 10 nucleotides align to TRBD1. CDR3 length: 14 residues. Germline V gene sequence: CDR1 MGHDK, CDR2 SYGVNS. J lost 2 bases, V lost 6 bases, and 4 bases had no gene match. In nucleotides, the CDR3 is TGTGCCAGCAGGGGACAGGGGAGGACCTACGAGCAGTACTTC. The encoded protein is CASRGQGRTYEQYF.

In its sample, this clonotype was seen many times. The genes are TRBV28 and TRBJ2-5; TRBD1 aligns across 7 bases. The germline CDR1 and CDR2 sequences are MDHEN and SYDVKM. The CDR3 totals 14 residues. J lost 3 bases, V lost 7 bases, and 8 bases had no gene match. This chain's CDR3 is CASTKGGEEETQYF. In nucleotides, the CDR3 is TGTGCCAGCACCAAAGGGGGCGAGGAAGAGACCCAGTACTTC.

This clonotype was counted ten times or more. The chain has TRBV12-3 or TRBV12-4 and TRBJ1-5; D remains ambiguous. The CDR3 is 15 amino acids. The V end was cut by 0 bases, the J end by 3 bases, with 9 bases between. The CDR3 loop is CASSLARRANQPQHF. CDR3 nucleotide sequence: TGTGCCAGCAGTTTAGCGCGGCGGGCCAATCAGCCCCAGCATTTT.

V usage is TRBV5-4 and J usage is TRBJ1-2; 8 bases agree with TRBD1. CDR3 length: 15 residues. CDR1 and CDR2 from the germline V gene are SGHNT and YYREEE (reference sequence). V trimming: 4 bases; J trimming: 1 base; junction bases outside the gene matches: 6. The CDR3 DNA follows: TGTGCCAGCAGCCCAGACAGGGGACTTAACTATGGCTACACCTTC. Amino acid sequence: CASSPDRGLNYGYTF.

The chain links TRBV5-6 to TRBJ2-4, with 12 bases that match TRBD1. The CDR3 contains 17 residues. CDR1 and CDR2 (germline): SGHDT, YYEEEE. With V trimmed by 4 bases and J by 5 bases, 10 bases remained unmatched. The CDR3 loop reads CASSQTRDRGQENIQYF. The CDR3 nucleotides read TGTGCCAGCAGCCAAACCCGGGACAGGGGGCAAGAAAACATTCAGTACTTC.

This clonotype was observed at least ten times. This sequence joins TRBV28 and TRBJ1-1; 9 bases map to TRBD1. Germline CDR1 and CDR2: MDHEN and SYDVKM. V lost 7 bases to trimming and J lost 4 bases; unmatched junction nucleotides: 13. The CDR3 length is 16 residues. The DNA of the CDR3 is TGTGCCAGCAACTCGGGACAGGGAAGTGTTTCCACTGAAGCTTTCTTT. The encoded protein is CASNSGQGSVSTEAFF.

The sample holds many counts of this clonotype. V and J are TRBV3-1 and TRBJ2-7, with D perhaps TRBD2 (5 bases). CDR1 and CDR2 (germline): LGHDT, YNNKEL (reference sequence). The V and J ends lost 2 bases and 2 bases respectively, with 13 bases between them. The CDR3 length is 15 residues. The CDR3 DNA is TGTGCCAGCAGCCAACACCCGGGAACACCCTACGAGCAGTACTTC. This gives the protein CASSQHPGTPYEQYF.

Many counts were recorded for this clonotype. The V and J genes are TRBV20-1 and TRBJ1-4, with 8 bases matching TRBD1. The ends lost 3 bases at V and 8 bases at J; junction bases unmatched: 5. The CDR3 contains 13 residues. Germline V gene data show CDR1 as DFQATT and CDR2 as SNEGSKA (reference sequence). Here the CDR3 reads CSASQGAGEKLFF. CDR3 bases: TGCAGTGCTAGTCAGGGGGCAGGAGAAAAACTGTTTTTT.

Ten or more counts support this clonotype. The V gene is TRBV29-1, the J gene TRBJ2-7, with 8 bases identical to TRBD1. CDR3 length: 13 amino acids. V dropped 3 bases and J dropped 2; count of bases not matched to a gene: 3. Germline V gives CDR1 SQVTM, CDR2 ANQGSEA. CDR3 amino acids: CSVEGQATYEQYF. Here the CDR3 DNA reads TGCAGCGTTGAGGGACAGGCCACCTACGAGCAGTACTTC.

The rearrangement joins TRBV6-2 or TRBV6-3 to TRBJ2-2; 7 nucleotides agree with TRBD2. The V gene's germline CDR1 is MNHEY and CDR2 SVGEGT. The CDR3 consists of 14 residues. With V trimmed by 7 bases and J by 1 base, 3 bases remained unmatched. The CDR3 DNA reads TGTGCCAGCAATAAGCGGGGGAACACCGGGGAGCTGTTTTTT. Protein: CASNKRGNTGELFF.

This clonotype was seen a few times. The chain recombines TRBV29-1 with TRBJ2-1; tentative D call: TRBD1 (6 bases). This CDR3 is 13 amino acids long. Trimming took off 7 bases at V and 4 bases at J, with 14 bases between the two ends. Germline assignment: CDR1 SQVTM and CDR2 ANQGSEA. The CDR3 region has the DNA TGCAGCGGGAGAGACAGGCGTTACAATGAGCAGTTCTTC. Translated, it gives CSGRDRRYNEQFF.

This clonotype was detected ten times or more. The chain employs TRBV27 and TRBJ2-3; unclear D gene. CDR1 is MNHEY and CDR2 is SMNVEV in the germline V gene (reference sequence). This CDR3 region has 14 residues. V was shortened by 2 bases and J by 2 bases, with 8 bases between the two germline ends. The CDR3 protein is CASSLMGNTDTQYF. The CDR3 nucleotides read TGTGCCAGCAGTTTAATGGGAAACACAGATACGCAGTATTTT.

The V gene is TRBV5-1, the J gene TRBJ2-7; 10 bases are shared with TRBD2. V lost 2 bases, J lost 3 bases, and 5 bases stayed unmatched. CDR3 size: 15 residues. Looked up from germline, CDR1 is SGHRS and CDR2 is YFSETQ. CDR3 in amino acids: CASSFTSGNIYEQYF. CDR3 DNA sequence: TGCGCCAGCAGCTTTACTAGCGGGAACATCTACGAGCAGTACTTC.

This clonotype has just one count. This chain uses TRBV28 with TRBJ2-3; 9 positions match TRBD2. The junction had 9 bases not matched to a gene; V was cut back by 8 bases and J by 6 bases. From germline, CDR1 is MDHEN and CDR2 SYDVKM. The CDR3 length is 14 residues. CDR3 coding DNA: TGTGCCAGCTCCCTAGCGGGAAATTCGGATACGCAGTATTTT. Protein sequence: CASSLAGNSDTQYF. Filled out from reference TRBV28 and TRBJ2-3, the complete variable domain reads DVKVTQSSRYLVKRTGEKVFLECVQDMDHENMFWYRQDPGLGLRLIYFSYDVKMKEKGDIPEGYSVSREKKERFSLILESASTNQTSMYLCASSLAGNSDTQYFGPGTRLTVL.

A few counts support this clonotype. J is TRBJ1-1 and V is TRBV30; 7 positions agree with TRBD1. The CDR3 is 14 residues long. Losses at the gene ends were 7 bases for V and 3 bases for J; bases not matched to a gene: 11. Germline CDR1 is GTSNPN and CDR2 is SVGIG (reference sequence). The CDR3 DNA reads as TGTGCCTCCGGAGGGGGCTATCAGGACACTGAAGCTTTCTTT. Translation: CASGGGYQDTEAFF.

The table lists this clonotype with many counts. The chain is built from TRBV12-3 or TRBV12-4 and TRBJ2-3; D is unresolved. The V end lost 2 bases, the J end lost 0 bases, and 6 bases lay between the germline ends. This CDR3 has 14 residues. The CDR3 is CASSLKGSTDTQYF. For the CDR3, the DNA is TGTGCCAGCAGTTTAAAGGGTAGCACAGATACGCAGTATTTT.